The T cell receptor beta chain described here comes from a study of cytomegalovirus exposure and HLA in healthy donors. Regarding this clone: Its antigen is still unknown.

Study-level points and caveats: Diagnosis of cytomegalovirus status made by the classifier reportedly showed high specificity and sensitivity. There were a few CMV-associated chains whose specificity for CMV antigens was confirmed in vitro. Most TCR sequences were uncommon, yet certain public TCRs appeared in many donors.

The method was immunoSEQ multiplex PCR; TCRdb's version includes in-frame clones alone and lacks a portion of them. The data show about 60,000 clones, more than 85% seen once. V was clipped by 10 bases and J by 0 bases; unmatched bases: 5. Germline CDR1 is ENHRY and CDR2 is SYGVKD. The CDR3 has 13 residues. The sequencing input was PBMCs. This TCR was recovered from a young woman in good health and CMV-seropositive. The V call is TRBV10-3, the J call TRBJ2-7; 8 bases agree with TRBD2. The DNA for the CDR3 is TGTGCCAGCGGGGGGACGGTCTCCTACGAGCAGTACTTC. It encodes CASGGTVSYEQYF.